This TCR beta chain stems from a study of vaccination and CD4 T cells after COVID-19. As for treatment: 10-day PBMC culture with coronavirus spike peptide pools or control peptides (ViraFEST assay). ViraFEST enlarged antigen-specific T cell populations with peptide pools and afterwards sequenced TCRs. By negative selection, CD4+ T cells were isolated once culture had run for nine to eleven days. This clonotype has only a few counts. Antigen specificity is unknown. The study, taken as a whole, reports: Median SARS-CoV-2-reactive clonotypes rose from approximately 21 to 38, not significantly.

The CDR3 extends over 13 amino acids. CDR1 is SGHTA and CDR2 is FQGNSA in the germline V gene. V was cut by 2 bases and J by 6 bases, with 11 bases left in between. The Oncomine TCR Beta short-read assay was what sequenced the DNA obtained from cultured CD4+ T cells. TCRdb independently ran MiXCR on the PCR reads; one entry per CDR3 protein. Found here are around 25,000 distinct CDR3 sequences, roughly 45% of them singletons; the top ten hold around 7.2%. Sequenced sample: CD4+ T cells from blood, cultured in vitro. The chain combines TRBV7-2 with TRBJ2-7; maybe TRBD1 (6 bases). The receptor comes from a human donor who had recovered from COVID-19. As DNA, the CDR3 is TGTGCCAGCAGCTTATACAGGGTGTCCGAGCAGTACTTC. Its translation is CASSLYRVSEQYF. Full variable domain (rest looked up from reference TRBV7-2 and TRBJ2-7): GAGVSQSPSNKVTEKGKDVELRCDPISGHTALYWYRQSLGQGLEFLIYFQGNSAPDKSGLPSDRFSAERTGGSVSTLTIQRTQQEDSAVYLCASSLYRVSEQYFGPGTRLTVT.